One sample yielded the 32 T cell receptor beta chains listed below, sequenced in a study of blood T cell repertoires in COVID-19 (dated by TCRdb to about 2020). The receptor library was made with the immunoSEQ multiplex PCR assay. TCRdb's version of the immuneACCESS table is confined to in-frame rearrangements and falls short of the full clone set. An unresolved V gene accounts for under half of the shortfall where checked; the remainder is of unknown origin. This sample is represented by approximately 200,000 clones; under 90% of them were singletons. Roughly 7.8% of the sample belongs to the ten largest clones. The sample consisted of peripheral blood. The origin of the receptors is an elderly woman with COVID-19, enrolled during active disease.

This chain links TRBV7-3 with TRBJ1-1; no clear D gene. Germline V lookup: CDR1 SGHTA, CDR2 FQGTGA. The V and J ends lost 1 base and 6 bases respectively, with 6 bases between them. The CDR3 length is 12 residues. CDR3 coding DNA: TGTGCCAGCAGCTTAATGGCAGCTGAAGCTTTCTTT. Encoded protein: CASSLMAAEAFF.

A single count supports this clone. The V call is TRBV7-8, the J call TRBJ1-2; perhaps TRBD1 as D (5 bases). The V end lost 3 bases, the J end lost 8 bases, and 13 bases lay between the germline ends. The CDR3 has 13 residues. From germline, CDR1 is SGHVS and CDR2 FQNEAQ. This chain's CDR3 is CASSLTDDVGYTF. CDR3 DNA sequence: TGTGCCAGCAGCTTGACAGACGACGTGGGCTACACCTTC.

The rearrangement links TRBV3-1 (or the pseudogene TRBV3-2) to TRBJ2-3; 12 positions agree with TRBD2. CDR1 is LGHDT, CDR2 YNNKEL, per germline (reference sequence). The CDR3 extends over 17 amino acids. V shed 4 bases and J 4 bases; nucleotides not matched to a gene: 9. The CDR3 reads CASSPTLTSGGADTQYF. The CDR3 DNA follows: TGTGCCAGCAGCCCGACCCTGACTAGCGGGGGTGCAGATACGCAGTATTTT.

V gene TRBV10-3 combines with J gene TRBJ1-5; 9 bases map to TRBD1. In germline, CDR1 is ENHRY, CDR2 SYGVKD. V trimming: 8 bases; J trimming: 4 bases; junction bases outside the gene matches: 9. The CDR3 covers 15 residues. The CDR3 protein is CAISSGTGNNQPQHF. CDR3 in DNA: TGTGCCATCTCTTCCGGGACAGGGAATAATCAGCCCCAGCATTTT.

This clone was seen more than once but under ten times. The chain joins TRBV7-9 to TRBJ2-5; possible D gene TRBD1, 6 bases. Trimming stripped 2 bases from V and 1 base from J, with 11 bases between. CDR1 SEHNR and CDR2 FQNEAQ come from the germline V gene (reference sequence). The CDR3 runs 15 residues. CDR3 sequence reads: CASSLFRDTQETQYF. For the CDR3, the DNA is TGTGCCAGCAGCTTATTTCGGGACACCCAAGAGACCCAGTACTTC.

The chain combines TRBV3-1 (or the pseudogene TRBV3-2) with TRBJ1-2; the match to TRBD1 covers 9 bases. The CDR3 covers 17 residues. CDR1 is LGHDT, CDR2 YNNKEL, per germline (reference sequence). With V trimmed by 3 bases and J by 7 bases, 15 bases remained unmatched. This chain's CDR3 is CASSHLGGDRGSGGYTF. In DNA, the CDR3 is TGTGCCAGCAGCCACCTGGGAGGCGACAGGGGGTCCGGTGGCTACACCTTC.

The chain combines TRBV24-1 with TRBJ1-2; 10 positions agree with TRBD1. Germline trimming cut 7 bases from V and 6 bases from J; bases unmatched to any gene: 7. The CDR3 length is 14 residues. CDR1 and CDR2 from the germline V gene are KGHDR and SFDVKD. CDR3 sequence reads: CATSGSGTGDGYTF. The CDR3, as DNA: TGTGCCACCAGCGGGTCCGGGACAGGGGATGGCTACACCTTC.

The chain links TRBV6-5 to TRBJ1-1; perhaps TRBD1 as D (6 bases). Germline V lookup: CDR1 MNHEY, CDR2 SVGAGI. The CDR3 runs 14 residues. Trimming stripped 7 bases from V and 6 bases from J, with 18 bases between. CDR3 loop: CASNKRPGDAEAFF. The CDR3 DNA is TGTGCCAGCAACAAAAGACCAGGGGACGCTGAAGCTTTCTTT.

The chain recombines TRBV27 with TRBJ2-6; 10 nucleotides line up with TRBD1. The CDR3 extends over 18 amino acids. With V trimmed by 3 bases and J by 3 bases, 8 bases remained unmatched. From germline, CDR1 is MNHEY and CDR2 SMNVEV (reference sequence). The CDR3 coding sequence is TGTGCCAGCAGTTTGGTGGGACAGGGGTCTGGTGGGGCCAACGTCCTGACTTTC. It is translated as CASSLVGQGSGGANVLTF.

The rearrangement joins TRBV19 to TRBJ1-6; a weak D match, TRBD1 (5 bases). Per germline, CDR1 LNHDA and CDR2 SQIVND (reference sequence). Trimming left V 0 bases short and J 7 bases short, with 13 bases between. The CDR3 totals 16 residues. The CDR3 loop reads CASSIEGRGRNSPLHF. CDR3 DNA: TGTGCCAGTAGTATAGAGGGACGAGGGAGGAATTCACCCCTCCACTTT.

This clone was observed once. The chain's CDR3 is CASSRPGRAETQYF. The CDR3 bases are TGTGCCAGCAGCCGACCCGGGAGGGCTGAGACCCAGTACTTC. The gene calls are TRBV7-9 and TRBJ2-5, with 8 bases matching TRBD2. Germline V gives CDR1 SEHNR, CDR2 FQNEAQ (reference sequence). The CDR3 runs 14 residues. The J segment lost 5 bases and the V segment lost 5 bases, leaving 7 bases of the junction unmatched.

The J gene is TRBJ2-1, the V gene TRBV9; D is unclear. The germline gives CDR1 SGDLS, CDR2 YYNGEE. The ends were cut back, 0 bases at V and 3 bases at J, with 7 bases in the middle. CDR3 length: 14 amino acids. The CDR3: CASSVDGFYNEQFF. CDR3 in DNA: TGTGCCAGCAGCGTAGACGGGTTCTACAATGAGCAGTTCTTC.

The V call is TRBV5-1, the J call TRBJ2-6; 9 bases match TRBD1. The CDR3 spans 18 residues. CDR1 and CDR2 from the germline V gene are SGHRS and YFSETQ. V shed 3 bases and J 2 bases; nucleotides not matched to a gene: 9. The CDR3 here is CASSSSTGGEPGANVLTF. As DNA, the CDR3 is TGCGCCAGCAGCTCCTCTACAGGGGGCGAACCTGGGGCCAACGTCCTGACTTTC.

The CDR3 loop reads CASSIKLRGGNTIYF. The CDR3 DNA follows: TGTGCCAGTAGTATAAAGCTCCGGGGTGGAAACACCATATATTTT. V is TRBV19 and J is TRBJ1-3; D ambiguous. This CDR3 has 15 amino acids. V dropped 2 bases and J dropped 3 bases, with 11 bases sitting between them. Germline V gene sequence: CDR1 LNHDA, CDR2 SQIVND (reference sequence).

This chain links TRBV15 with TRBJ1-4, with D unclear. The V gene's germline CDR1 is LNHNV and CDR2 YYDKDF (reference sequence). The ends were cut back, 1 base at V and 8 bases at J, with 11 bases in the middle. The CDR3 extends over 14 amino acids. This chain's CDR3 is CATSRVGGPEKLFF. As DNA, the CDR3 is TGTGCCACCAGCAGAGTCGGCGGGCCCGAAAAACTGTTTTTT.

The CDR3: CASSRTGTGGYGYTF. DNA of the CDR3: TGTGCCAGTAGTAGGACCGGGACAGGGGGTTATGGCTACACCTTC. This rearrangement joins TRBV19 to TRBJ1-2, with TRBD1 matching 11 bases. The length of the CDR3 is 15 residues. Germline CDR1 reads LNHDA; CDR2 reads SQIVND (reference sequence). V shed 4 bases, J shed 5 bases, and the junction held 6 bases outside the gene matches.

This clone appeared a few times. V gene TRBV5-6 combines with J gene TRBJ2-7, with 7 bases lining up with TRBD1. The trim removed 4 bases at V and 3 bases at J, leaving 4 bases unmatched. The CDR3 runs 13 residues. Germline CDR1 SGHDT, CDR2 YYEEEE. The CDR3: CASSTRTGYEQYF. The CDR3 region has the DNA TGTGCCAGCAGCACCCGGACAGGCTACGAGCAGTACTTC.

CDR3 DNA: TGTGCCAGTTGGGACAGGCGATTGGTGCGGGGCTACACCTTC. It encodes CASWDRRLVRGYTF. V usage is TRBV19 and J usage is TRBJ1-2; 8 bases match TRBD1. The V gene end was trimmed by 8 bases and the J gene end by 8 bases; junction bases not matched to a gene: 13. Germline values: CDR1 LNHDA, CDR2 SQIVND (reference sequence). The CDR3 has 14 residues.

This clone was counted a single time. V and J are TRBV6-5 and TRBJ1-6, with D tentatively TRBD1 (6 bases). Germline values: CDR1 MNHEY, CDR2 SVGAGI. With 0 bases removed from V and 9 bases from J, the gap between germline ends came to 15 bases. There are 16 residues in the CDR3. CDR3 in DNA: TGTGCCAGCAGTTACTCACAGGGTTTTTCGGGTTCACCCCTCCACTTT. Amino acid sequence: CASSYSQGFSGSPLHF.

This clone turned up a few times. This rearrangement joins TRBV7-6 to TRBJ1-5; D ambiguous. CDR1 is SGHVS, CDR2 FNYEAQ, per germline. V dropped 5 bases and J dropped 7 bases, with 12 bases sitting between them. The CDR3 spans 13 residues. CDR3 in DNA: TGTGCCAGCAGCCTCAGGAACGACCAGCCCCAGCATTTT. This sequence encodes CASSLRNDQPQHF.

The rearrangement joins TRBV5-1 to TRBJ1-1, with 10 bases fitting TRBD1. The CDR3 runs 13 residues. V was pared by 4 bases and J by 10 bases, with 7 bases of the junction left unmatched. The germline V gene has CDR1 SGHRS and CDR2 YFSETQ. The CDR3 DNA is TGCGCCAGCAGCCCCCAGGACAGGGGGTTAGCTTTCTTT. Its protein product is CASSPQDRGLAFF.

This chain joins TRBV3-1 (or the pseudogene TRBV3-2) and TRBJ2-1; TRBD2 aligns across 11 bases. Trimming cost V 2 bases and J 6 bases; bases outside gene matches: 9. The CDR3 runs 17 residues. CDR1 and CDR2 (germline): LGHDT, YNNKEL (reference sequence). The CDR3 is CASSQPNRLAGSNEQFF. CDR3 coding DNA: TGTGCCAGCAGCCAACCGAACAGACTAGCGGGAAGCAATGAGCAGTTCTTC.

The chain has TRBV19 and TRBJ1-5, with D maybe TRBD1 (6 bases). This CDR3 is 15 amino acids long. The germline CDR1 and CDR2 sequences are LNHDA and SQIVND (reference sequence). V lost 4 bases, J lost 4 bases, and 14 bases lay in between. CDR3 residues: CASSTQTGPNQPQHF. CDR3 DNA: TGTGCCAGTAGTACCCAGACAGGCCCAAATCAGCCCCAGCATTTT.

V is TRBV7-9 and J is TRBJ1-4; D gene ambiguous. V gave up 1 base and J gave up 5 bases, with 11 bases separating them. The CDR3 consists of 15 residues. Germline V CDR1 and CDR2: SEHNR, FQNEAQ (reference sequence). The CDR3 here is CASSLVSGRNEKLFF. The CDR3 bases are TGTGCCAGCAGCTTAGTGTCGGGGAGGAATGAAAAACTGTTTTTT.

This clone was seen a few times. This chain connects TRBV6-6 to TRBJ1-2; 7 bases match TRBD1. Germline V CDR1 and CDR2: MNHNY, SVGAGI (reference sequence). The V gene end was trimmed by 8 bases and the J gene end by 7 bases; junction bases not matched to a gene: 10. The CDR3 runs to 13 residues. DNA for the CDR3: TGTGCCAGCCGCTTCAGACAGGGAACTGGCTACACCTTC. Translation: CASRFRQGTGYTF.

The J gene is TRBJ2-6, the V gene TRBV9; perhaps TRBD2 as D (6 bases). Trimming took 0 bases from V and 0 from J, leaving 10 bases between them. In germline, CDR1 is SGDLS, CDR2 YYNGEE. This CDR3 is built from 17 residues. CDR3 residues: CASSVAADYSGANVLTF. Written as DNA, the CDR3 is TGTGCCAGCAGCGTAGCGGCGGACTACTCTGGGGCCAACGTCCTGACTTTC.

The V gene is TRBV28, the J gene TRBJ1-5; 12 bases align to TRBD1. The CDR3 covers 14 residues. Germline-derived CDR1 and CDR2 are MDHEN and SYDVKM. After removal of 8 bases from V and 1 base from J, the junction contained 0 bases not matched to a gene. The CDR3 coding sequence is TGTGCCAGCGGGACAGGGGGCAGCAATCAGCCCCAGCATTTT. Amino acids: CASGTGGSNQPQHF.

DNA of the CDR3: TGTGCCAGTAGTATGCAGGGGGCCGTGTTCACCTTC. Translating gives CASSMQGAVFTF. The chain has TRBV19 and TRBJ1-2; TRBD1 aligns across 8 bases. In germline, CDR1 is LNHDA, CDR2 SQIVND (reference sequence). The CDR3 has 12 residues. V was clipped by 3 bases and J by 13 bases; unmatched bases: 7.

The chain recombines TRBV5-8 with TRBJ1-1; 9 bases align to TRBD1. Germline V gives CDR1 SGHTS, CDR2 YDEGEE. The trim removed 4 bases at V and 5 bases at J, leaving 15 bases unmatched. This CDR3 is built from 17 residues. The CDR3 reads CASSRRDREFYGTEAFF. DNA for the CDR3: TGTGCCAGCAGCCGCCGGGACAGGGAATTTTACGGGACTGAAGCTTTCTTT.

J is TRBJ2-1 and V is TRBV2, with D perhaps matching TRBD1 (5 bases). Germline V gene data show CDR1 as SNHLY and CDR2 as FYNNEI. Trimming took 6 bases from V and 14 from J, leaving 17 bases between them. CDR3 length: 12 amino acids. CDR3 protein: CASSADQGWEFF. DNA of the CDR3: TGTGCCAGCAGCGCAGATCAGGGATGGGAGTTCTTC.

The V and J genes are TRBV7-9 and TRBJ1-1; D gene unclear. Between the trimmed V and J ends, which lost 1 base and 2 bases, there was a span of 8 bases. The CDR3 sequence is 14 residues long. Germline V gene lookup returns CDR1 SEHNR and CDR2 FQNEAQ (reference sequence). CDR3 loop: CASSLGSVNTEAFF. The CDR3 nucleotides are TGTGCCAGCAGCTTAGGGAGCGTTAACACTGAAGCTTTCTTT.

This chain links TRBV6-4 with TRBJ1-2; possible D gene TRBD1, 6 bases. Germline CDR1 MRHNA, CDR2 SNTAGT. The V and J ends lost 5 bases and 4 bases respectively, with 11 bases between them. This CDR3 spans 13 amino acids. Here the CDR3 reads CASSQTGSYGYTF. As DNA, the CDR3 is TGTGCCAGCAGTCAAACAGGGAGCTATGGCTACACCTTC.